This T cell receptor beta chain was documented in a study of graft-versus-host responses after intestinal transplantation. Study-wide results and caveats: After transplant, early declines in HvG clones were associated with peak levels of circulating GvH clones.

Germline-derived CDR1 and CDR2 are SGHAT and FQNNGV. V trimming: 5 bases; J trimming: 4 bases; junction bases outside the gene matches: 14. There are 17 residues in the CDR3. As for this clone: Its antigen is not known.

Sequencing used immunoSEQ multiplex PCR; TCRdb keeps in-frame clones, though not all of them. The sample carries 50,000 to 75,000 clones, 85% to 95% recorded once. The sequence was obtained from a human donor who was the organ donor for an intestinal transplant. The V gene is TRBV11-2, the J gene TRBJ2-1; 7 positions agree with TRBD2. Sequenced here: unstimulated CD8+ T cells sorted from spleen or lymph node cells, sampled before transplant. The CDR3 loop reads CASSPASLADPYNEQFF. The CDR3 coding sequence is TGTGCCAGCAGCCCAGCCTCTCTAGCGGATCCGTACAATGAGCAGTTCTTC.